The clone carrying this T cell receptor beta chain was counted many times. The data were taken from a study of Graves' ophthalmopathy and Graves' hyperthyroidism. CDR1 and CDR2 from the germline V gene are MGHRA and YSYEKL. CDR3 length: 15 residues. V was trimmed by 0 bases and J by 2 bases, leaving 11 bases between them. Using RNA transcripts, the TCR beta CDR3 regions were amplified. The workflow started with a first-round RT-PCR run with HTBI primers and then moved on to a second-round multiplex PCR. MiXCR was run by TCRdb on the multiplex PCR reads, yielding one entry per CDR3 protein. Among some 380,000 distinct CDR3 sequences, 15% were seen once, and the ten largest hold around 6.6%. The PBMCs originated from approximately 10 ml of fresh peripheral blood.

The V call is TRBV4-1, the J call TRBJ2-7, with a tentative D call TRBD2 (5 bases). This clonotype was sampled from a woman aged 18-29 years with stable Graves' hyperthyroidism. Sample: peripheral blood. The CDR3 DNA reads TGCGCCAGCAGCCAAGACTCTTCGGGGACCTACGAGCAGTACTTC. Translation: CASSQDSSGTYEQYF.